Sequencing of this TCR beta chain was carried out in a study of graft-versus-host responses after intestinal transplantation. Study in general: Recipients were given multivisceral, liver-intestinal, or isolated intestinal transplants. Each patient got anti-thymocyte globulin induction, then tacrolimus and steroids for around three years. The study, taken as a whole, reports: Some GvH clones were seen earlier in gut or blood, suggesting intestinal origin. Circulating GvH clone levels at their peak were associated with HvG declines (early post-transplant).

The CDR3 contains 16 residues. Germline V gene data show CDR1 as LGHNA and CDR2 as YNFKEQ. V trimming: 4 bases; J trimming: 1 base; junction bases outside the gene matches: 10. Produced via immunoSEQ multiplex PCR; TCRdb's table is partial and in-frame only. Of 55,000 to 80,000 clones in the sample, 85% to 95% were seen once. In regard to this clone: Antigen: not known.

The chain is built from TRBV4-2 and TRBJ2-7; 7 positions match TRBD2. This sequence originates from a human donor who was the organ donor for an intestinal transplant. The input for sequencing was unstimulated CD8+ T cells sorted from spleen or lymph node cells, taken before transplant. The CDR3 loop is CASSPEAGTTSYEQYF. CDR3 sequence (DNA): TGTGCCAGCAGCCCAGAAGCCGGGACTACATCCTACGAGCAGTACTTC.